Listed below are T cell receptor beta chains from one sample, sequenced in a study of CD8+ T cells in alopecia areata. Sequencing was performed with immunoSEQ multiplex PCR; in TCRdb, only in-frame clones are kept and a portion is missing. The table lists about 160,000 clones, more than 45% of them singletons. Sequencing was done on a sample of CD4+ T cells sorted from blood. These receptors all stem from a human donor with alopecia areata. Each CDR3 is given with its conserved first and last residue. Fields, in order: V gene, J gene, CDR3 length, clone size, D gene, CDR3 protein, CDR3 DNA. The D gene is left open where the match is weak. Size is stated for part of the rows, as once, few or many counts, or as a class when the clone is expanded.

TRBV7-3	TRBJ1-2	13	NA	NA	CASSSRLGDGYTF	TGTGCCAGCAGCTCCCGGTTGGGCGATGGCTACACCTTC
TRBV6-1	TRBJ1-4	13	NA	NA	CASEDNFREKLFF	TGTGCCAGCGAAGACAACTTCAGGGAAAAACTGTTTTTT
TRBV30	TRBJ1-1	15	NA	NA	CAWSDPGRSGTEAFF	TGTGCCTGGAGTGATCCGGGACGTTCAGGGACTGAAGCTTTCTTT
TRBV30	TRBJ2-3	15	NA	NA	CAWTRDTTSTDTQYF	TGTGCCTGGACCCGGGACACAACTAGCACAGATACGCAGTATTTT
TRBV30	TRBJ1-1	12	NA	NA	CAWSDRDTEAFF	TGTGCCTGGAGTGACAGGGACACTGAAGCTTTCTTT
TRBV2	TRBJ1-5	16	NA	NA	CASSEAARGSRQPQHF	TGTGCCAGCAGTGAGGCAGCTCGGGGGTCCAGACAGCCCCAGCATTTT
TRBV6-6	TRBJ1-1	14	NA	TRBD1	CASSQTGGSTEAFF	TGTGCCAGCAGCCAGACAGGGGGATCCACTGAAGCTTTCTTT
TRBV5-4	TRBJ2-5	13	once	TRBD2	CASSIAGQETQYF	TGTGCCAGCAGCATAGCGGGCCAAGAGACCCAGTACTTC
TRBV18	TRBJ2-2	13	few	NA	CASSPISGGELFF	TGTGCCAGCTCACCCATCAGTGGCGGGGAGCTGTTTTTT
TRBV27	TRBJ2-1	16	NA	TRBD2	CASSSLGGVWINEQFF	TGTGCCAGCAGTAGCCTCGGGGGGGTTTGGATCAATGAGCAGTTCTTC
TRBV19	TRBJ2-7	15	NA	NA	CASSIDGAGRYEQYF	TGTGCCAGTAGTATAGATGGGGCAGGGAGGTACGAGCAGTACTTC
TRBV2	TRBJ2-1	17	few	NA	CASSEAPSSGNYNEQFF	TGTGCCAGCAGTGAAGCGCCGAGCTCAGGGAACTACAATGAGCAGTTCTTC
TRBV7-9	TRBJ2-3	13	NA	NA	CASSLLGTDTQYF	TGTGCCAGCAGCTTATTGGGAACAGATACGCAGTATTTT
TRBV23-1	TRBJ1-5	13	NA	NA	CASSQFTYQPQHF	TGCGCCAGCAGTCAATTTACCTATCAGCCCCAGCATTTT
TRBV27	TRBJ2-1	16	NA	TRBD1	CASSLSDRDRGNEQFF	TGTGCCAGCAGTTTATCGGACCGGGACAGGGGGAATGAGCAGTTCTTC
TRBV19	TRBJ2-6	16	few	NA	CASSNRGTSGANVLTF	TGTGCCAGTTCCAATCGGGGTACCTCTGGGGCCAACGTCCTGACTTTC
TRBV30	TRBJ2-1	12	NA	NA	CAWSPSGDEQFF	TGTGCCTGGAGCCCAAGTGGAGATGAGCAGTTCTTC
TRBV10-2	TRBJ2-4	14	few	NA	CATTESSTKNIQYF	TGCGCCACCACAGAAAGCTCTACCAAAAACATTCAGTACTTC
TRBV29-1	TRBJ1-2	12	NA	TRBD1	CSLRQGGYGYTF	TGCAGTCTCCGACAGGGCGGCTATGGCTACACCTTC
TRBV13	TRBJ2-1	13	NA	TRBD2	CASSTGLVREQFF	TGTGCCAGCAGCACTGGACTAGTGCGTGAGCAGTTCTTC
TRBV7-9	TRBJ2-7	12	few	NA	CASSHGASEQYF	TGTGCCAGCAGTCACGGGGCCTCCGAGCAGTACTTC
TRBV11-2	TRBJ2-1	17	once	TRBD2	CASSLVDSGSYGNEQFF	TGTGCCAGCAGCTTAGTAGATAGCGGGAGCTATGGCAATGAGCAGTTCTTC
TRBV4-1	TRBJ1-1	18	NA	NA	CASSLTPYATGTNTEAFF	TGCGCCAGCAGCCTGACCCCCTACGCGACAGGAACGAACACTGAAGCTTTCTTT
TRBV4-2	TRBJ1-2	16	once	NA	CASSQDIGGLNSGYTF	TGTGCCAGCAGCCAAGATATCGGGGGGCTTAATTCTGGCTACACCTTC
TRBV29-1	TRBJ1-2	13	NA	NA	CSVVSPASDGYTF	TGCAGCGTTGTGTCTCCAGCCTCAGATGGCTACACCTTC
TRBV28	TRBJ2-5	17	NA	TRBD1	CASSSWDRGRGRETQYF	TGTGCCAGCAGTTCGTGGGACAGGGGGCGAGGTCGAGAGACCCAGTACTTC
TRBV30	TRBJ1-5	13	NA	NA	CAWSIQGHQPQHF	TGTGCCTGGAGCATCCAGGGTCATCAGCCCCAGCATTTT
TRBV18	TRBJ2-7	11	NA	NA	CASSRPGEQYF	TGTGCCAGCTCACGACCTGGCGAGCAGTACTTC
TRBV5-6	TRBJ2-6	13	NA	NA	CASSPGTPNVLTF	TGTGCCAGCAGCCCTGGGACCCCCAACGTCCTGACTTTC
TRBV28	TRBJ2-2	14	NA	NA	CASSIRAGTGELFF	TGTGCCAGCAGTATCAGGGCGGGGACCGGGGAGCTGTTTTTT
TRBV5-1	TRBJ1-3	15	NA	NA	CASSLVPFSGNTIYF	TGCGCCAGCAGCTTGGTTCCCTTCTCTGGAAACACCATATATTTT
TRBV19	TRBJ1-5	13	NA	NA	CASSPQGNQPQHF	TGTGCCAGTAGTCCACAGGGAAATCAGCCCCAGCATTTT
TRBV6-1	TRBJ2-6	16	NA	NA	CASSANQGTGANVLTF	TGTGCCAGCAGTGCCAACCAGGGAACTGGGGCCAACGTCCTGACTTTC
TRBV4-1	TRBJ2-7	17	NA	NA	CASSQAETGQFSYEQYF	TGCGCCAGCAGCCAAGCGGAGACCGGACAGTTTTCCTACGAGCAGTACTTC
TRBV29-1	TRBJ1-2	11	few	NA	CSVATPRGYTF	TGCAGCGTTGCTACACCTAGAGGCTACACCTTC
TRBV5-4	TRBJ1-6	15	NA	NA	CASSFFTEGSSPLHF	TGTGCCAGCAGCTTCTTTACCGAGGGTAGTTCACCCCTCCACTTT
TRBV15	TRBJ2-7	13	few	NA	CATRDGGSGEQYF	TGTGCCACCAGAGATGGGGGGAGCGGGGAGCAGTACTTC
TRBV30	TRBJ2-3	15	NA	TRBD2	CAWSEAGVSTDTQYF	TGTGCCTGGAGTGAAGCGGGAGTAAGCACAGATACGCAGTATTTT
TRBV28	TRBJ2-7	14	few	TRBD1	CASSSQTGGYEQYF	TGTGCCAGCAGTTCCCAGACAGGGGGTTACGAGCAGTACTTC
TRBV9	TRBJ2-1	15	NA	NA	CASSVDGQPYNEQFF	TGTGCCAGCAGCGTAGACGGACAGCCCTACAATGAGCAGTTCTTC
TRBV29-1	TRBJ2-3	14	NA	TRBD1	CSANRGLRTDTQYF	TGCAGCGCCAACAGGGGGCTACGTACAGATACGCAGTATTTT
TRBV19	TRBJ1-3	15	few	NA	CASSIRRPSGNTIYF	TGTGCCAGTAGTATTCGGCGGCCCTCTGGAAACACCATATATTTT
TRBV2	TRBJ1-5	14	NA	NA	CASSEWGAEQPQHF	TGTGCCAGCAGTGAATGGGGGGCTGAGCAGCCCCAGCATTTT
TRBV4-2	TRBJ1-2	13	few	NA	CASSQGQNYGYTF	TGTGCCAGCAGCCAAGGACAGAACTATGGCTACACCTTC
TRBV29-1	TRBJ1-5	12	NA	TRBD1	CSARQGDQPQHF	TGCAGCGCCAGACAGGGGGATCAGCCCCAGCATTTT
TRBV29-1	TRBJ1-2	10	NA	NA	CSVDPNGYTF	TGCAGCGTCGACCCCAATGGCTACACCTTC
TRBV5-8	TRBJ2-1	15	NA	NA	CASSRVGRVSNEQFF	TGTGCCAGCAGCAGGGTGGGACGGGTCTCTAATGAGCAGTTCTTC
TRBV9	TRBJ2-1	14	NA	TRBD2	CASSVSGRGDEQFF	TGTGCCAGCAGCGTCAGCGGGAGAGGGGATGAGCAGTTCTTC
TRBV29-1	TRBJ2-7	12	NA	NA	CSVPQGSYEQYF	TGCAGCGTCCCCCAGGGATCTTACGAGCAGTACTTC